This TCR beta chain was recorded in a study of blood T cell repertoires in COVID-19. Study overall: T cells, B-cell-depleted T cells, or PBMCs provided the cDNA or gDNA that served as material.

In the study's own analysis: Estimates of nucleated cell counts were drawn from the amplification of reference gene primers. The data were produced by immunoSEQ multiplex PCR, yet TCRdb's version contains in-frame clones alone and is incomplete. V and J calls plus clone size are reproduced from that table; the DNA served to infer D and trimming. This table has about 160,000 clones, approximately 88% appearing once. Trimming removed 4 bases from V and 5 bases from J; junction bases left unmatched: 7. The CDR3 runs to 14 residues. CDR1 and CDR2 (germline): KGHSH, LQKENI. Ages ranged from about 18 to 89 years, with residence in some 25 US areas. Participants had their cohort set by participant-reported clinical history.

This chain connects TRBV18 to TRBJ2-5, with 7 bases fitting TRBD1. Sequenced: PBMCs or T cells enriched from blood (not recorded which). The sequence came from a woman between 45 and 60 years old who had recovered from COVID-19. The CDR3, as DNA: TGTGCCAGCTCACTGCAGGGGGTCTCGGAGACCCAGTACTTC. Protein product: CASSLQGVSETQYF.